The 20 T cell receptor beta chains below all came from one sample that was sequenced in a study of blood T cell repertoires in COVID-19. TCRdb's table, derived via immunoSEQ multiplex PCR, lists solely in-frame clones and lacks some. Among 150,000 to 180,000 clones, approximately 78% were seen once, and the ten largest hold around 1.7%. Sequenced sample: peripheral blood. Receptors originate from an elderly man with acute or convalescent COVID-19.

The DNA for the CDR3 is TGTGCCAGCATCTTCTACAATGAGCAGTTCTTC. Amino acid sequence: CASIFYNEQFF. The V and J genes are TRBV2 and TRBJ2-1; D is uncertain. Germline V gene lookup returns CDR1 SNHLY and CDR2 FYNNEI. This CDR3 has 11 residues. Trimming pared 7 bases from V and 3 bases from J, leaving 4 bases between.

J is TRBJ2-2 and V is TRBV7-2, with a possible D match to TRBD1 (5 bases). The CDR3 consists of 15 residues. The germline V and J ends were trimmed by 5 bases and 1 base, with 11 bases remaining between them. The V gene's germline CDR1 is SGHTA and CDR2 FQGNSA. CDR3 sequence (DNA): TGTGCCAGCAGCCCCCAGGGCCGGAACACCGGGGAGCTGTTTTTT. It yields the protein CASSPQGRNTGELFF.

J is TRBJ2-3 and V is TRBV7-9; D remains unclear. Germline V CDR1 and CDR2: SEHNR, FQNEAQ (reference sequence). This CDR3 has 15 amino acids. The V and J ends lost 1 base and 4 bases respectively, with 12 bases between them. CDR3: CASSLDATTPDTQYF. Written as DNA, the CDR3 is TGTGCCAGCAGCTTAGATGCCACCACTCCAGATACGCAGTATTTT.

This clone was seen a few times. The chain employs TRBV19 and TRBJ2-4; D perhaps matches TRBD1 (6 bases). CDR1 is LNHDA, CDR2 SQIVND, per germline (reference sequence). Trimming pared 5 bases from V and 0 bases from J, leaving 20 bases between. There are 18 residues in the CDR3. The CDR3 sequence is CASSPRTGQLLAKNIQYF. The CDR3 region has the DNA TGTGCCAGTAGTCCTCGGACGGGACAACTTTTAGCCAAAAACATTCAGTACTTC.

The CDR3 DNA follows: TGTGCCAGCAGCCAACGAGATACGCAGTATTTT. This sequence encodes CASSQRDTQYF. This chain joins TRBV3-1 (or the pseudogene TRBV3-2) and TRBJ2-3; unclear D gene. Looked up from germline, CDR1 is LGHDT and CDR2 is YNNKEL (reference sequence). The V end was cut by 2 bases, the J end by 5 bases, with 2 bases between. This CDR3 has 11 residues.

The CDR3: CAWSDRVGNTIYF. The CDR3 region has the DNA TGTGCCTGGAGTGACAGGGTTGGAAACACCATATATTTT. The V and J genes are TRBV30 and TRBJ1-3, with D tentatively TRBD1 (6 bases). The CDR3 is made up of 13 amino acids. Germline V CDR1 and CDR2: GTSNPN, SVGIG (reference sequence). Trimming removed 1 base at V and 3 bases at J, with 7 bases between. Filled out from reference TRBV30 and TRBJ1-3, the complete variable domain reads SQTIHQWPATLVQPVGSPLSLECTVEGTSNPNLYWYRQAAGRGLQLLFYSVGIGQISSEVPQNLSASRPQDRQFILSSKKLLLSDSGFYLCAWSDRVGNTIYFGEGSWLTVV.

CDR3 DNA sequence: TGTGCCAGCAGCCCTGGGACTAGCGGGCGCCCCCAGTACTTC. This codes for CASSPGTSGRPQYF. The gene calls are TRBV3-1 (or the pseudogene TRBV3-2) and TRBJ2-5; 12 bases map to TRBD2. The CDR3 is made up of 14 amino acids. V lost 4 bases to trimming and J lost 9 bases; unmatched junction nucleotides: 6. Germline CDR1 and CDR2: LGHDT and YNNKEL (reference sequence).

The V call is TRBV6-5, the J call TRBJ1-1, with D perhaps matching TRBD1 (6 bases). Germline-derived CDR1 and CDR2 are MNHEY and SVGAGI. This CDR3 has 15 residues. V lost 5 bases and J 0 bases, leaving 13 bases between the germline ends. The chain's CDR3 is CASSQDSPMNTEAFF. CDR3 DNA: TGTGCCAGCAGTCAGGACAGCCCCATGAACACTGAAGCTTTCTTT.

The CDR3 protein is CASRRGVSTDTQYF. In nucleotides, the CDR3 is TGTGCCAGCCGCCGGGGGGTGAGCACAGATACGCAGTATTTT. V gene TRBV27 combines with J gene TRBJ2-3, with 7 bases matching TRBD2. CDR3 length: 14 amino acids. The trim removed 8 bases at V and 0 bases at J, leaving 5 bases unmatched. Per germline, CDR1 MNHEY and CDR2 SMNVEV (reference sequence).

CDR3: CASGHNQPQHF. The CDR3 DNA follows: TGTGCTAGTGGACACAATCAGCCCCAGCATTTT. The V call is TRBV12-5, the J call TRBJ1-5; D is unclear. V was clipped by 6 bases and J by 3 bases, with 3 bases between them. CDR1 LGHNT and CDR2 FRNRAP come from the germline V gene. The length of the CDR3 is 11 residues.

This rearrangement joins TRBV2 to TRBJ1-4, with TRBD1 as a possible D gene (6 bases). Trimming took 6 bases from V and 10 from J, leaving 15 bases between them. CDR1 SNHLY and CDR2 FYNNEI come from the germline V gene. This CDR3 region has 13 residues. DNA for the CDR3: TGTGCCAGCAGGTCCGGGACACAGGGAAAACTGTTTTTT. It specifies CASRSGTQGKLFF.

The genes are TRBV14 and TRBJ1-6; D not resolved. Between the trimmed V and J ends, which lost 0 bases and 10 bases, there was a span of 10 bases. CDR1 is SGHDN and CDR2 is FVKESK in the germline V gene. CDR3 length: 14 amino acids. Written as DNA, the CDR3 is TGTGCCAGCAGCCAAGACTGGGGAGGATCACCCCTCCACTTT. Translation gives CASSQDWGGSPLHF.

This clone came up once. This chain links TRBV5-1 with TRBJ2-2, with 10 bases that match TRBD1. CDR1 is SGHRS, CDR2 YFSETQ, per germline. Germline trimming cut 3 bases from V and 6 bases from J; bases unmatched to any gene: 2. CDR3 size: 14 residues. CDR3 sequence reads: CASSSGTGAGELFF. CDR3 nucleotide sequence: TGCGCCAGCAGCTCCGGGACAGGGGCCGGGGAGCTGTTTTTT.

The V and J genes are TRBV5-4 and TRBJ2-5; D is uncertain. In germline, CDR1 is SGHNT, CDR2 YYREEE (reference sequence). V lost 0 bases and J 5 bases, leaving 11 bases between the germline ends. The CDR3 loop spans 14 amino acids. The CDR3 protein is CASSLASSKETQYF. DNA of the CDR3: TGTGCCAGCAGCTTGGCGAGTAGCAAGGAGACCCAGTACTTC.

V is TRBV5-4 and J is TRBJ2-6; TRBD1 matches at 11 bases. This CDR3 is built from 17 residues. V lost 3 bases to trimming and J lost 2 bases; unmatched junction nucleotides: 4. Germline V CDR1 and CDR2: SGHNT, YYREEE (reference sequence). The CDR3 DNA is TGTGCCAGCAGCTGGGGACAGGGGGAAACTGGGGCCAACGTCCTGACTTTC. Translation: CASSWGQGETGANVLTF.

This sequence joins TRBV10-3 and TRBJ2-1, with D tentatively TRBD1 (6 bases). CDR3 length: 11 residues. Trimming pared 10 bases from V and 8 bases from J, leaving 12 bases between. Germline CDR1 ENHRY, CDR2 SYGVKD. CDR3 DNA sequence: TGTGCCACCGAGGGGGTTCATGAGCAGTTCTTC. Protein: CATEGVHEQFF.

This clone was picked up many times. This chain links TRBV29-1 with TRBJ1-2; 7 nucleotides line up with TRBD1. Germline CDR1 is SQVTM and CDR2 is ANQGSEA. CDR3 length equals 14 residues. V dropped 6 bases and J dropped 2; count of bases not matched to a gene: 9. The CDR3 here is CSVSPGQLNYGYTF. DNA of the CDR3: TGCAGCGTATCGCCGGGACAGTTGAACTATGGCTACACCTTC. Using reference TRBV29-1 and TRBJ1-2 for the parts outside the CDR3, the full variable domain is SAVISQKPSRDICQRGTSLTIQCQVDSQVTMMFWYRQQPGQSLTLIATANQGSEATYESGFVIDKFPISRPNLTFSTLTVSNMSPEDSSIYLCSVSPGQLNYGYTFGSGTRLTVV.

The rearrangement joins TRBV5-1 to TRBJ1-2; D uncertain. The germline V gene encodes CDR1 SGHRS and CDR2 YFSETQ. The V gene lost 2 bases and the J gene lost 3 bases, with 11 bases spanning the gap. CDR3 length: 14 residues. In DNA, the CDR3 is TGCGCCAGCAGCTTTTATGAGGCGGACTATGGCTACACCTTC. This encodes CASSFYEADYGYTF.

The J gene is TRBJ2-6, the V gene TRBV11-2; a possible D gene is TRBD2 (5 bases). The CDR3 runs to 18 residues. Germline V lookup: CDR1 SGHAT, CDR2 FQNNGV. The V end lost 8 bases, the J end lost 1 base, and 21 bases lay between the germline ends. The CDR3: CASGVRERISSGANVLTF. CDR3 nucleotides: TGTGCCAGCGGTGTACGGGAAAGGATTAGTTCTGGGGCCAACGTCCTGACTTTC.

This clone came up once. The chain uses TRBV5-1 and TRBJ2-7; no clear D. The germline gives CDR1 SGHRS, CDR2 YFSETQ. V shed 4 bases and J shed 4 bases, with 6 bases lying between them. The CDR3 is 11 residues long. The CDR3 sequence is CASSNGYEQYF. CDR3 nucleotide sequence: TGCGCCAGCAGCAACGGGTACGAGCAGTACTTC.